The 29 T cell receptor beta chains below come from one sample, sequenced in a study of blood T cell repertoires in COVID-19. Clones were read by immunoSEQ multiplex PCR, and TCRdb kept only the in-frame ones, dropping some. The repertoire includes 35,000 to 50,000 clones, 69% of them detected once, and about 5.9% sits in the top ten. Sequenced input: peripheral blood. The receptors were gathered from an elderly man with acute or convalescent COVID-19.

This chain connects TRBV13 to TRBJ1-2, with D possibly matching TRBD1 (5 bases). The V end was cut by 5 bases, the J end by 4 bases, with 11 bases between. The length of the CDR3 is 13 residues. From germline, CDR1 is PRHDT and CDR2 FYEKMQ (reference sequence). This CDR3 is CASSRKGIYGYTF. DNA for the CDR3: TGTGCCAGCAGCCGGAAGGGGATCTATGGCTACACCTTC.

The chain couples TRBV5-8 to TRBJ2-2; 8 nucleotides agree with TRBD2. V dropped 0 bases and J dropped 6; count of bases not matched to a gene: 13. CDR1 is SGHTS and CDR2 is YDEGEE in the germline V gene. This CDR3 contains 18 residues. The CDR3 DNA reads TGTGCCAGCAGCTTGGCCGTTAGCGGGAAAACGTGGTCCGGGGAGCTGTTTTTT. It translates to CASSLAVSGKTWSGELFF. Drawing the rest from reference TRBV5-8 and TRBJ2-2, the complete variable domain is EAGVTQSPTHLIKTRGQQATLRCSPISGHTSVYWYQQALGLGLQFLLWYDEGEERNRGNFPPRFSGRQFPNYSSELNVNALELEDSALYLCASSLAVSGKTWSGELFFGEGSRLTVL.

The chain couples TRBV6-5 to TRBJ1-2; no reliable D call. V lost 2 bases and J lost 4, with 11 bases in between. CDR1 MNHEY and CDR2 SVGAGI come from the germline V gene. The CDR3 loop spans 14 amino acids. CDR3 amino acids: CASSYGQAFYGYTF. For the CDR3, the DNA is TGTGCCAGCAGTTACGGGCAGGCTTTCTATGGCTACACCTTC.

J is TRBJ2-2 and V is TRBV14, with a possible D match to TRBD1 (6 bases). The V gene lost 1 base and the J gene lost 1 base, with 10 bases spanning the gap. The CDR3 contains 16 residues. Germline V gene data show CDR1 as SGHDN and CDR2 as FVKESK. In nucleotides, the CDR3 is TGTGCCAGCAGCCAAGGGGCAGGGGAGAACACCGGGGAGCTGTTTTTT. Translated, it gives CASSQGAGENTGELFF.

V is TRBV7-9 and J is TRBJ2-1; D is perhaps TRBD1 (5 bases). V was shortened by 5 bases and J by 4 bases, with 18 bases between the two germline ends. CDR3 length equals 16 residues. CDR1 SEHNR and CDR2 FQNEAQ come from the germline V gene (reference sequence). CDR3 bases: TGTGCCAGCAGCCTCATCAGGGTTTTGAATTACAATGAGCAGTTCTTC. As protein: CASSLIRVLNYNEQFF.

This clone showed up just a few times. The genes are TRBV11-2 and TRBJ2-7; D perhaps matches TRBD1 (5 bases). Trimming took off 0 bases at V and 3 bases at J, with 15 bases between the two ends. Germline V gene lookup returns CDR1 SGHAT and CDR2 FQNNGV. The CDR3 runs to 16 residues. DNA of the CDR3: TGTGCCAGCAGCTTAGATCTTCCCAGGGTCGGCTACGAGCAGTACTTC. Amino acid sequence: CASSLDLPRVGYEQYF.

The chain is built from TRBV19 and TRBJ2-4; the match to TRBD1 covers 9 bases. Germline CDR1 is LNHDA and CDR2 is SQIVND (reference sequence). The length of the CDR3 is 15 residues. V trimming: 5 bases; J trimming: 6 bases; junction bases outside the gene matches: 8. The CDR3 spells CASSPQGALRNIQYF. The CDR3, as DNA: TGTGCCAGTAGTCCACAGGGGGCGCTGAGAAACATTCAGTACTTC. The entire variable domain, with the rest obtained from reference TRBV19 and TRBJ2-4, is as follows: DGGITQSPKYLFRKEGQNVTLSCEQNLNHDAMYWYRQDPGQGLRLIYYSQIVNDFQKGDIAEGYSVSREKKESFPLTVTSAQKNPTAFYLCASSPQGALRNIQYFGAGTRLSVL.

The rearrangement links TRBV5-8 to TRBJ2-3, with D maybe TRBD2 (5 bases). The CDR3 is 13 residues long. Trimming pared 3 bases from V and 2 bases from J, leaving 7 bases between. CDR1 and CDR2 from the germline V gene are SGHTS and YDEGEE. The DNA for the CDR3 is TGTGCCAGCAGCTCCGGGAACACAGATACGCAGTATTTT. This codes for CASSSGNTDTQYF.

This chain uses TRBV7-8 with TRBJ2-1; D perhaps matches TRBD2 (6 bases). The V gene lost 1 base and the J gene lost 2 bases, with 18 bases spanning the gap. Germline CDR1 SGHVS, CDR2 FQNEAQ. CDR3 length: 18 amino acids. The CDR3 DNA sequence: TGTGCCAGCAGCTTAGAACTAGCCTCTTCTATGACCTACAATGAGCAGTTCTTC. It codes for CASSLELASSMTYNEQFF. Full variable domain (remainder filled in from reference TRBV7-8 and TRBJ2-1): GAGVSQSPRYKVAKRGQDVALRCDPISGHVSLFWYQQALGQGPEFLTYFQNEAQLDKSGLPSDRFFAERPEGSVSTLKIQRTQQEDSAVYLCASSLELASSMTYNEQFFGPGTRLTVL.

V is TRBV14 and J is TRBJ2-7, with 10 positions matching TRBD1. Per the germline V gene, CDR1 is SGHDN and CDR2 is FVKESK. The CDR3 has 17 residues. With 0 bases clipped from V and 4 bases from J, the junction kept 9 bases outside the gene matches. This CDR3 is CASSQDRIRDRGYEQYF. The CDR3 nucleotides are TGTGCCAGCAGCCAAGATCGAATCCGGGACAGGGGTTACGAGCAGTACTTC. The entire variable domain, with the rest obtained from reference TRBV14 and TRBJ2-7, is as follows: EAGVTQFPSHSVIEKGQTVTLRCDPISGHDNLYWYRRVMGKEIKFLLHFVKESKQDESGMPNNRFLAERTGGTYSTLKVQPAELEDSGVYFCASSQDRIRDRGYEQYFGPGTRLTVT.

CDR3: CASSAEFFGTEAFF. CDR3 bases: TGTGCCAGCAGCGCCGAGTTTTTTGGCACTGAAGCTTTCTTT. V usage is TRBV6-2 or TRBV6-3 and J usage is TRBJ1-1; D is undetermined. The CDR3 is 14 amino acids. CDR1 is MNHEY and CDR2 is SVGEGT in the germline V gene. Trimming stripped 6 bases from V and 4 bases from J, with 15 bases between.

The rearrangement joins TRBV5-4 to TRBJ1-1, with 8 bases that match TRBD1. CDR3 length: 13 amino acids. Germline V gene sequence: CDR1 SGHNT, CDR2 YYREEE (reference sequence). V gave up 5 bases and J gave up 6 bases; unmatched junction bases: 6. CDR3 loop: CASRTTRGPEAFF. In nucleotides, the CDR3 is TGTGCCAGCAGAACTACCAGGGGGCCTGAAGCTTTCTTT. The whole variable domain, remainder taken from reference TRBV5-4 and TRBJ1-1, is ETGVTQSPTHLIKTRGQQVTLRCSSQSGHNTVSWYQQALGQGPQFIFQYYREEENGRGNFPPRFSGLQFPNYSSELNVNALELDDSALYLCASRTTRGPEAFFGQGTRLTVV.

V is TRBV14 and J is TRBJ2-1; D possibly corresponds to TRBD1 (6 bases). Trimming removed 3 bases at V and 10 bases at J, with 13 bases between. CDR3 length equals 13 residues. From germline, CDR1 is SGHDN and CDR2 FVKESK. The CDR3 DNA reads TGTGCCAGCAGCCAGGGGGACAACAGCGAGCAGTTCTTC. This sequence encodes CASSQGDNSEQFF. Full variable domain (rest looked up from reference TRBV14 and TRBJ2-1): EAGVTQFPSHSVIEKGQTVTLRCDPISGHDNLYWYRRVMGKEIKFLLHFVKESKQDESGMPNNRFLAERTGGTYSTLKVQPAELEDSGVYFCASSQGDNSEQFFGPGTRLTVL.

In this sample, this clone is medium-sized. The rearrangement uses TRBV4-2 and TRBJ2-7, with D possibly being TRBD1 (5 bases). V was pared by 2 bases and J by 2 bases, with 10 bases between. CDR1 is LGHNA and CDR2 is YNFKEQ in the germline V gene. The CDR3 has 14 residues. CDR3 amino acids: CASSQLVGPYEQYF. CDR3 DNA: TGTGCCAGCAGCCAACTAGTGGGGCCCTACGAGCAGTACTTC.

The chain uses TRBV5-1 and TRBJ2-7, with 7 positions matching TRBD2. V shed 3 bases and J 3 bases; nucleotides not matched to a gene: 9. This CDR3 contains 15 residues. The germline gives CDR1 SGHRS, CDR2 YFSETQ. In DNA, the CDR3 is TGCGCCAGCAGCTCGGGGAGCGGGGCGAGCTACGAGCAGTACTTC. Residues: CASSSGSGASYEQYF.

This clone has just a few counts. The chain couples TRBV6-5 to TRBJ1-6; 8 bases agree with TRBD1. The V gene end was trimmed by 2 bases and the J gene end by 7 bases; junction bases not matched to a gene: 4. Germline loops: CDR1 MNHEY, CDR2 SVGAGI. CDR3 length: 15 residues. CDR3 DNA: TGTGCCAGCAGTTACACGACAGGGGACAATTCACCCCTCCACTTT. Translation: CASSYTTGDNSPLHF.

The chain has TRBV9 and TRBJ2-1; tentative D call: TRBD1 (6 bases). The CDR3 has 18 amino acids. V was trimmed by 1 base and J by 0 bases, leaving 17 bases between them. Germline V gene data show CDR1 as SGDLS and CDR2 as YYNGEE. The CDR3 bases are TGTGCCAGCAGCGTAAGGGGTGGGGGCTGGAGCTCCTACAATGAGCAGTTCTTC. This codes for CASSVRGGGWSSYNEQFF.

This sequence joins TRBV3-1 (or the pseudogene TRBV3-2) and TRBJ2-7, with 11 bases lining up with TRBD1. Germline CDR1 reads LGHDT; CDR2 reads YNNKEL (reference sequence). V lost 4 bases, J lost 1 base, and 6 bases stayed unmatched. This CDR3 comprises 16 residues. CDR3 loop: CASSPRGQGVSYEQYF. Written as DNA, the CDR3 is TGTGCCAGCAGCCCGCGGGGACAGGGGGTTTCCTACGAGCAGTACTTC.

This clone has a count of ten or more. This rearrangement joins TRBV7-2 to TRBJ2-7, with 12 bases lining up with TRBD2. The V segment lost 4 bases and the J segment 5 bases; nucleotides outside the gene matches: 3. The CDR3 consists of 14 residues. Germline CDR1 SGHTA, CDR2 FQGNSA. CDR3 sequence (DNA): TGTGCCAGCAGCTCACTAGCGGGAGGTAACGAGCAGTACTTC. Protein sequence: CASSSLAGGNEQYF.

This clone appeared many times. This chain joins TRBV5-4 and TRBJ1-1; D may be TRBD1 (5 bases). V was clipped by 4 bases and J by 4 bases, with 11 bases between them. This CDR3 comprises 13 residues. Germline lookup yields CDR1 SGHNT and CDR2 YYREEE (reference sequence). This chain's CDR3 is CASSGGVGTEAFF. CDR3 in DNA: TGTGCCAGCAGCGGGGGGGTGGGCACTGAAGCTTTCTTT.

This clone turned up a few times. The rearrangement uses TRBV11-2 and TRBJ2-3, with D maybe TRBD1 (6 bases). The CDR3 runs to 14 residues. Germline assignment: CDR1 SGHAT and CDR2 FQNNGV. The CDR3 region has the DNA TGTGCGGGGGCTACGGGACAAAGCACAGATACGCAGTATTTT. Encoded protein: CAGATGQSTDTQYF.

This clone has more than one count but fewer than ten. The chain has TRBV5-1 and TRBJ2-2; 11 nucleotides line up with TRBD2. This CDR3 spans 17 amino acids. CDR1 and CDR2 (germline): SGHRS, YFSETQ. J was trimmed by 5 bases and V by 3 bases; bases with no gene match: 9. For the CDR3, the DNA is TGCGCCAGCAGCTCCCAGCCGGGACTAGCGGAGACCGGGGAGCTGTTTTTT. Encoded protein: CASSSQPGLAETGELFF.

V usage is TRBV5-8 and J usage is TRBJ2-6; D perhaps matches TRBD1 (5 bases). Germline assignment: CDR1 SGHTS and CDR2 YDEGEE. Trimming removed 5 bases at V and 0 bases at J, with 12 bases between. CDR3 length equals 16 residues. The CDR3 sequence: CASRKRQHSGANVLTF. CDR3 nucleotide sequence: TGTGCCAGCAGGAAAAGACAGCACTCTGGGGCCAACGTCCTGACTTTC.

This clone was counted between two and nine times. V and J are TRBV6-6 and TRBJ1-1; TRBD1 agrees at 10 bases. The CDR3 extends over 15 amino acids. In germline, CDR1 is MNHNY, CDR2 SVGAGI (reference sequence). V trimming: 6 bases; J trimming: 3 bases; junction bases outside the gene matches: 7. Written as DNA, the CDR3 is TGTGCCAGCAGGACCGGGACAGGGGCTGACACTGAAGCTTTCTTT. It encodes CASRTGTGADTEAFF.

The chain has TRBV7-9 and TRBJ1-3, with 7 bases lining up with TRBD1. Germline values: CDR1 SEHNR, CDR2 FQNEAQ (reference sequence). CDR3 length equals 16 residues. Germline trimming cut 6 bases from V and 0 bases from J; bases unmatched to any gene: 8. CDR3 DNA sequence: TGTGCCAGCAGTTGGGGGACAGTCCTCTCTGGAAACACCATATATTTT. Translating it yields CASSWGTVLSGNTIYF.

The genes are TRBV4-1 and TRBJ1-3; D unclear. V dropped 0 bases and J dropped 3 bases, with 9 bases sitting between them. This CDR3 spans 15 amino acids. Germline lookup yields CDR1 MGHRA and CDR2 YSYEKL. Here the CDR3 reads CASSQDMSYGNTIYF. DNA for the CDR3: TGCGCCAGCAGCCAAGATATGAGTTATGGAAACACCATATATTTT.

The rearrangement uses TRBV6-6 and TRBJ1-2, with D perhaps TRBD1 (6 bases). The germline gives CDR1 MNHNY, CDR2 SVGAGI (reference sequence). The CDR3 runs 13 residues. The V and J ends lost 5 bases and 4 bases respectively, with 11 bases between them. This CDR3 reads CASSPDRSYGYTF. The DNA for the CDR3 is TGTGCCAGCAGTCCCGACAGGAGCTATGGCTACACCTTC.

V usage is TRBV5-1 and J usage is TRBJ2-6, with a weak D call TRBD2 (5 bases). Germline V gives CDR1 SGHRS, CDR2 YFSETQ. The V end was cut by 4 bases, the J end by 10 bases, with 18 bases between. This CDR3 has 15 amino acids. The CDR3: CASSLLPGSENVLTF. The DNA for the CDR3 is TGCGCCAGCAGCCTTCTCCCTGGGAGCGAAAACGTCCTGACTTTC. Drawing the rest from reference TRBV5-1 and TRBJ2-6, the complete variable domain is KAGVTQTPRYLIKTRGQQVTLSCSPISGHRSVSWYQQTPGQGLQFLFEYFSETQRNKGNFPGRFSGRQFSNSRSEMNVSTLELGDSALYLCASSLLPGSENVLTFGAGSRLTVL.

The rearrangement links TRBV9 to TRBJ1-3; 7 nucleotides match TRBD1. V was clipped by 0 bases and J by 5 bases; unmatched bases: 8. The CDR3 sequence is 16 residues long. Germline V gene lookup returns CDR1 SGDLS and CDR2 YYNGEE. The CDR3 DNA is TGTGCCAGCAGCGTAGGACAGGGAGAAGTCAGAAACACCATATATTTT. Protein: CASSVGQGEVRNTIYF. The whole variable domain, filled in from reference TRBV9 and TRBJ1-3, reads DSGVTQTPKHLITATGQRVTLRCSPRSGDLSVYWYQQSLDQGLQFLIQYYNGEERAKGNILERFSAQQFPDLHSELNLSSLELGDSALYFCASSVGQGEVRNTIYFGEGSWLTVV.